These 24 T cell receptor beta chains originate from one sample sequenced in a study of blood T cell repertoires in COVID-19. Produced via immunoSEQ multiplex PCR; TCRdb's table is partial and in-frame only. The table records approximately 240,000 clones, about 79% of them present only once. Sequencing used PBMCs or T cells enriched from blood (not recorded which). These TCRs come from a woman in her thirties or forties with acute COVID-19.

Here the CDR3 reads CASSQGGSGRQSEQFF. CDR3 nucleotides: TGTGCCAGCAGCCAAGGAGGTAGCGGGAGGCAGAGTGAGCAGTTCTTC. The rearrangement uses TRBV14 and TRBJ2-1, with 10 bases that match TRBD2. The length of the CDR3 is 16 residues. CDR1 SGHDN and CDR2 FVKESK come from the germline V gene. J lost 9 bases, V lost 1 base, and 9 bases had no gene match.

The chain recombines TRBV5-1 with TRBJ2-7; 7 positions match TRBD2. Trimming at V came to 4 bases and at J to 3 bases, leaving 4 bases not matched to a gene. The germline gives CDR1 SGHRS, CDR2 YFSETQ. The CDR3 totals 13 residues. The DNA of the CDR3 is TGCGCCAGCAGCCCAAGCGGGAACTACGAGCAGTACTTC. Encoded protein: CASSPSGNYEQYF.

This chain joins TRBV18 and TRBJ1-4; possibly TRBD1 for D (5 bases). This CDR3 contains 14 residues. Germline CDR1 and CDR2: KGHSH and LQKENI. Trimming shortened V by 6 bases and J by 8 bases, and 16 bases separated the two germline ends. The CDR3 DNA reads TGTGCCAGCTCCCTTCCCCAGGGAGGCGAAAAACTGTTTTTT. Residues: CASSLPQGGEKLFF.

The gene calls are TRBV7-9 and TRBJ2-3; the D gene is possibly TRBD2 (6 bases). This CDR3 spans 16 amino acids. Germline values: CDR1 SEHNR, CDR2 FQNEAQ (reference sequence). V dropped 5 bases and J dropped 6 bases, with 21 bases sitting between them. The CDR3 sequence is CASSTSWRASRDTQYF. The CDR3 DNA sequence: TGTGCCAGCAGCACTAGCTGGAGGGCCAGCAGGGATACGCAGTATTTT. The variable domain in full, completed from reference TRBV7-9 and TRBJ2-3, reads DTGVSQNPRHKITKRGQNVTFRCDPISEHNRLYWYRQTLGQGPEFLTYFQNEAQLEKSRLLSDRFSAERPKGSFSTLEIQRTEQGDSAMYLCASSTSWRASRDTQYFGPGTRLTVL.

V usage is TRBV10-1 and J usage is TRBJ2-3; D not resolved. Trimming stripped 2 bases from V and 10 bases from J, with 10 bases between. Germline assignment: CDR1 WNHNN and CDR2 SYGVQD (reference sequence). The CDR3 is 12 amino acids. For the CDR3, the DNA is TGCGCCAGCAGTGAGGATCAGGTGGCGCAGTATTTT. Protein product: CASSEDQVAQYF.

This clone was seen a few times. The rearrangement joins TRBV2 to TRBJ1-6; D is possibly TRBD1 (5 bases). The CDR3 extends over 13 amino acids. Germline values: CDR1 SNHLY, CDR2 FYNNEI. V lost 4 bases and J lost 7, with 8 bases in between. The CDR3: CASSGQWNSPLHF. CDR3 nucleotides: TGTGCCAGCAGTGGACAGTGGAATTCACCCCTCCACTTT.

V and J are TRBV2 and TRBJ1-5; 10 positions match TRBD1. This CDR3 region has 14 residues. V was clipped by 6 bases and J by 11 bases; unmatched bases: 10. CDR1 is SNHLY, CDR2 FYNNEI, per germline. The CDR3: CASRFRDRGRAQHF. Here the CDR3 DNA reads TGTGCCAGCAGATTCCGGGACAGGGGAAGAGCCCAGCATTTT.

V usage is TRBV28 and J usage is TRBJ2-7, with D perhaps TRBD1 (6 bases). Trimming shortened V by 5 bases and J by 2 bases, and 16 bases separated the two germline ends. The CDR3 contains 15 residues. Per germline, CDR1 MDHEN and CDR2 SYDVKM. CDR3 loop: CASSNFGTHAYEQYF. In DNA form, the CDR3 reads TGTGCCAGCAGTAACTTCGGGACACATGCCTACGAGCAGTACTTC.

This rearrangement joins TRBV28 to TRBJ2-7; 9 bases align to TRBD1. The germline gives CDR1 MDHEN, CDR2 SYDVKM. This CDR3 region has 16 residues. J lost 3 bases, V lost 7 bases, and 13 bases had no gene match. The CDR3 sequence: CASTGGGTGGFYEQYF. In nucleotides, the CDR3 is TGTGCCAGCACCGGGGGAGGTACAGGGGGCTTCTACGAGCAGTACTTC.

In its sample, this clone was seen once. The V gene is TRBV6-2 or TRBV6-3, the J gene TRBJ2-4; unclear D gene. The CDR3 spans 14 residues. V was trimmed by 5 bases and J by 0 bases, leaving 8 bases between them. Per the germline V gene, CDR1 is MNHEY and CDR2 is SVGEGT. CDR3 nucleotides: TGTGCCAGCAGTCCCCGACTAGCCAAAAACATTCAGTACTTC. Its translation is CASSPRLAKNIQYF.

This sequence joins TRBV14 and TRBJ2-5, with 12 bases aligning to TRBD2. This CDR3 spans 15 amino acids. Germline loops: CDR1 SGHDN, CDR2 FVKESK. V was clipped by 3 bases and J by 4 bases; unmatched bases: 3. CDR3 region: CASSQGLAGTETQYF. DNA for the CDR3: TGTGCCAGCAGCCAGGGACTAGCGGGTACAGAGACCCAGTACTTC.

The J gene is TRBJ2-7, the V gene TRBV11-2, with 12 bases that match TRBD2. The length of the CDR3 is 18 residues. V shed 1 base, J shed 4 bases, and the junction held 11 bases outside the gene matches. Germline values: CDR1 SGHAT, CDR2 FQNNGV. This CDR3 is CASSLGRLAGGRSYEQYF. The CDR3 DNA sequence: TGTGCCAGCAGCTTAGGGCGGCTAGCGGGAGGGCGGTCTTACGAGCAGTACTTC.

In this sample, this clone turned up once. This chain joins TRBV6-2 or TRBV6-3 and TRBJ2-3; D might be TRBD2 (7 bases). CDR1 is MNHEY and CDR2 is SVGEGT in the germline V gene. This CDR3 has 14 residues. Trimming took off 5 bases at V and 6 bases at J, with 15 bases between the two ends. CDR3 in amino acids: CASSQGGASDTQYF. The CDR3 region has the DNA TGTGCCAGCAGTCAAGGGGGGGCCTCGGATACGCAGTATTTT.

The chain combines TRBV4-1 with TRBJ2-7; TRBD1 is a possible D gene (6 bases). The CDR3 is 13 amino acids. CDR1 is MGHRA, CDR2 YSYEKL, per germline. V was cut by 4 bases and J by 3 bases, with 10 bases left in between. The CDR3 DNA follows: TGCGCCAGCAGCCTACAGGGAAACTACGAGCAGTACTTC. This gives the protein CASSLQGNYEQYF.

V usage is TRBV7-9 and J usage is TRBJ2-7; 9 bases line up with TRBD1. Germline values: CDR1 SEHNR, CDR2 FQNEAQ (reference sequence). V lost 1 base, J lost 5 bases, and 6 bases stayed unmatched. This CDR3 is built from 15 residues. CDR3 residues: CASSLGTGVRHEQYF. The CDR3, as DNA: TGTGCCAGCAGCTTAGGGACAGGGGTTAGGCACGAGCAGTACTTC.

The genes are TRBV2 and TRBJ2-7; no definite D call. Looked up from germline, CDR1 is SNHLY and CDR2 is FYNNEI. Trimming left V 6 bases short and J 2 bases short, with 17 bases between. The CDR3 covers 15 residues. The DNA for the CDR3 is TGTGCCAGCAGGCCAGCGACTGGAAGTGCCTACGAGCAGTACTTC. Its protein is CASRPATGSAYEQYF. Filled out from reference TRBV2 and TRBJ2-7, the complete variable domain reads EPEVTQTPSHQVTQMGQEVILRCVPISNHLYFYWYRQILGQKVEFLVSFYNNEISEKSEIFDDQFSVERPDGSNFTLKIRSTKLEDSAMYFCASRPATGSAYEQYFGPGTRLTVT.

The chain carries TRBV5-4 and TRBJ1-1, with 9 bases fitting TRBD1. CDR3 length: 15 residues. Looked up from germline, CDR1 is SGHNT and CDR2 is YYREEE (reference sequence). Trimming took 5 bases from V and 6 from J; bases not matched to a gene: 11. DNA of the CDR3: TGTGCCAGCAGTTTACCGACAGGGGGTAAGGCTGAAGCTTTCTTT. It specifies CASSLPTGGKAEAFF.

The gene calls are TRBV10-2 and TRBJ1-2; possibly TRBD1 for D (5 bases). The germline CDR1 and CDR2 sequences are WSHSY and SAAADI. Deletions cut 5 bases from V and 6 bases from J, with 13 bases between. CDR3 size: 13 residues. The CDR3 nucleotides read TGCGCCAGCAGTCCCGACAGAAAAAATGGCTACACCTTC. This gives the protein CASSPDRKNGYTF.

To note about this clone: The same CDR3 can be traced to other DNA sequences in this sample. The chain couples TRBV5-6 to TRBJ1-1; 10 bases are shared with TRBD1. The CDR3 extends over 14 amino acids. Germline lookup yields CDR1 SGHDT and CDR2 YYEEEE. With V trimmed by 0 bases and J by 4 bases, 0 bases remained unmatched. This chain's CDR3 is CASSLGDRGTEAFF. DNA of the CDR3: TGTGCCAGCAGCTTGGGGGACAGGGGCACTGAAGCTTTCTTT.

Comments on this clone: Additional DNA sequences in this sample encode the identical CDR3. The chain recombines TRBV7-9 with TRBJ1-2; possibly TRBD1 for D (5 bases). Germline V CDR1 and CDR2: SEHNR, FQNEAQ (reference sequence). The V end lost 0 bases, the J end lost 1 base, and 6 bases lay between the germline ends. The CDR3 totals 14 residues. CDR3 coding DNA: TGTGCCAGCAGCTTAGCAGGGGTTAACTATGGCTACACCTTC. Translation gives CASSLAGVNYGYTF.

The chain joins TRBV2 to TRBJ2-3; a weak D match, TRBD1 (6 bases). This CDR3 contains 15 residues. With 3 bases removed from V and 2 bases from J, the gap between germline ends came to 12 bases. Germline CDR1 reads SNHLY; CDR2 reads FYNNEI. CDR3 loop: CASSDRTADTDTQYF. CDR3 DNA sequence: TGTGCCAGCAGTGACCGGACAGCAGACACAGATACGCAGTATTTT.

The genes are TRBV29-1 and TRBJ1-2; D not resolved. This CDR3 spans 11 amino acids. Germline loops: CDR1 SQVTM, CDR2 ANQGSEA. V was pared by 5 bases and J by 4 bases, with 8 bases between. The CDR3 loop is CSVLAAYGYTF. The CDR3 DNA follows: TGCAGCGTTCTAGCAGCCTATGGCTACACCTTC.

The V and J genes are TRBV6-2 or TRBV6-3 and TRBJ1-1; D gene uncertain. CDR1 is MNHEY, CDR2 SVGEGT, per germline. The V and J ends lost 4 bases and 9 bases respectively, with 24 bases between them. This CDR3 comprises 16 residues. CDR3 nucleotide sequence: TGTGCCAGCAGTTTCGTCCCGACACCTCAAAAAGTCCAAGCTTTCTTT. Translation: CASSFVPTPQKVQAFF.

There are a few counts of this clone. The chain joins TRBV10-2 to TRBJ2-2, with 9 bases identical to TRBD2. This CDR3 spans 15 amino acids. V shed 3 bases, J shed 6 bases, and the junction held 5 bases outside the gene matches. The V gene's germline CDR1 is WSHSY and CDR2 SAAADI. This chain's CDR3 is CASSDWRGGSGELFF. The CDR3 DNA reads TGCGCCAGCAGTGATTGGCGGGGGGGCTCCGGGGAGCTGTTTTTT.